Listed below are T cell receptor beta chains from one sample, sequenced in a study of Ad26.COV2.S vaccination and SARS-CoV-2 variants. The method was immunoSEQ multiplex PCR; TCRdb's version includes in-frame clones alone and lacks a portion of them. This sample has fewer than 400,000 clones, with less than 90% found just once. The sample in question was peripheral blood, obtained in a trial of Ad26.COV2.S vaccine versus placebo. These receptors were taken from a person between 18 and 60 years old who received the Ad26.COV2.S COVID-19 vaccine or a placebo. CDR3s include the opening cysteine and the closing phenylalanine or tryptophan. D genes are given only for firm matches. Size tells how often a clone was seen (once, few, many) or the class of an expanded clone, and some rows leave it out.

TRBJ2-2	TRBD2	TRBV4-3	NA	CASSQKTSGHTGELFF	TGCGCCAGCAGCCAAAAAACTAGCGGCCACACCGGGGAGCTGTTTTTT
TRBJ1-2	TRBD1	TRBV29-1	NA	CSAVKTGSIYGYTF	TGCAGCGCCGTAAAGACAGGGAGCATCTATGGCTACACCTTC
TRBJ1-4	NA	TRBV11-2	NA	CASSSGEKELFF	TGTGCCAGCAGCTCCGGGGAAAAAGAACTGTTTTTT
TRBJ1-4	NA	TRBV2	NA	CASSEIVGLNEKLFF	TGTGCCAGCAGTGAAATTGTGGGACTTAATGAAAAACTGTTTTTT
TRBJ1-2	NA	TRBV3-1/TRBV3-2	NA	CASSQAGGPGLYGYTF	TGTGCCAGCAGCCAAGCGGGGGGTCCAGGACTATATGGCTACACCTTC
TRBJ1-2	NA	TRBV7-9	NA	CASSLEPGGPVYYTF	TGTGCCAGCAGCTTAGAGCCCGGGGGGCCCGTCTACTACACCTTC
TRBJ2-3	TRBD2	TRBV5-6	NA	CASSRGLAGGVDTQYF	TGTGCCAGCAGCCGGGGACTAGCGGGGGGAGTAGATACGCAGTATTTT
TRBJ1-1	NA	TRBV5-6	NA	CASRGVNTEAFF	TGTGCCAGCAGGGGAGTGAACACTGAAGCTTTCTTT
TRBJ1-1	NA	TRBV20-1	few	CSAHLITEAFF	TGCAGTGCACACCTTATCACTGAAGCTTTCTTT
TRBJ2-7	NA	TRBV27	NA	CASSPDSQSYEQYF	TGTGCCAGCAGTCCGGACAGCCAGTCCTACGAGCAGTACTTC
TRBJ1-2	NA	TRBV5-8	NA	CASSLTGIYGYTF	TGTGCCAGCAGCTTGACCGGAATATATGGCTACACCTTC
TRBJ2-5	NA	TRBV10-3	NA	CAISEREVPTETQYF	TGTGCCATCAGTGAAAGAGAAGTTCCAACGGAGACCCAGTACTTC
TRBJ1-4	NA	TRBV30	NA	CAWSTNSLNEKLFF	TGTGCCTGGAGTACCAACAGCTTGAATGAAAAACTGTTTTTT
TRBJ1-3	NA	TRBV7-9	NA	CASSRADITGNTIYF	TGTGCCAGCAGTCGAGCCGACATTACTGGAAACACCATATATTTT
TRBJ2-2	NA	TRBV29-1	NA	CSVEKPPNTGELFF	TGCAGCGTTGAGAAGCCCCCGAACACCGGGGAGCTGTTTTTT
TRBJ2-5	NA	TRBV24-1	NA	CATSDYNGQQETQYF	TGTGCCACCAGTGATTATAACGGTCAGCAAGAGACCCAGTACTTC
TRBJ2-7	TRBD1	TRBV5-1	NA	CASSHRDRGRGTYEQYF	TGCGCCAGCAGCCACCGGGACAGGGGGCGCGGAACCTACGAGCAGTACTTC
TRBJ1-1	TRBD1	TRBV6-1	NA	CASSEIGTDTEAFF	TGTGCCAGCAGTGAAATCGGGACAGACACTGAAGCTTTCTTT
TRBJ2-2	NA	TRBV7-6	once	CASRPTDTGELFF	TGTGCCAGCAGGCCGACGGACACCGGGGAGCTGTTTTTT
TRBJ2-3	NA	TRBV6-2/TRBV6-3	once	CASTPGALTQYF	TGTGCCAGCACCCCCGGGGCGCTCACGCAGTATTTT
TRBJ1-1	NA	TRBV15	once	CATSRWDTPFVSSEAFF	TGTGCCACCAGCAGATGGGACACCCCGTTCGTTTCGAGTGAAGCTTTCTTT
TRBJ2-1	NA	TRBV5-1	NA	CASSLVRWHSHRVNEQFF	TGCGCCAGCAGCTTGGTTAGGTGGCACTCACATCGGGTCAATGAGCAGTTCTTC
TRBJ1-2	NA	TRBV2	NA	CALGGANYGYTF	TGTGCCCTGGGGGGGGCTAACTATGGCTACACCTTC